This T cell receptor beta chain was obtained from a study of breast tumors, draining lymph nodes, adjacent tissues. TCRdb itself ran the multiplex PCR reads through MiXCR, one entry per CDR3 protein. The table records about 21,000 distinct CDR3 sequences, around 50% of them present only once. Study observations and caveats: Data fit most tumor T cells coming from lymph node, expanding in tumor.

This clonotype was detected many times. The antigen remains unidentified. V lost 5 bases to trimming and J lost 1 base, with 8 bases between them. The CDR3 consists of 14 residues. Germline V gene sequence: CDR1 KGHSH, CDR2 LQKENI. The sample taken for sequencing was breast tumor tissue. The sequence derives from a female donor with breast cancer. Some clones in this sample may be carry-over from other donors' samples. The J gene is TRBJ2-2, the V gene TRBV18, with a weak D call TRBD2 (5 bases). CDR3 nucleotide sequence: TGTGCCAGCTCATGGGAGAGGAACACCGGGGAGCTGTTTTTT. Protein product: CASSWERNTGELFF. Drawing the rest from reference TRBV18 and TRBJ2-2, the complete variable domain is NAGVMQNPRHLVRRRGQEARLRCSPMKGHSHVYWYRQLPEEGLKFMVYLQKENIIDESGMPKERFSAEFPKEGPSILRIQQVVRGDSAAYFCASSWERNTGELFFGEGSRLTVL.